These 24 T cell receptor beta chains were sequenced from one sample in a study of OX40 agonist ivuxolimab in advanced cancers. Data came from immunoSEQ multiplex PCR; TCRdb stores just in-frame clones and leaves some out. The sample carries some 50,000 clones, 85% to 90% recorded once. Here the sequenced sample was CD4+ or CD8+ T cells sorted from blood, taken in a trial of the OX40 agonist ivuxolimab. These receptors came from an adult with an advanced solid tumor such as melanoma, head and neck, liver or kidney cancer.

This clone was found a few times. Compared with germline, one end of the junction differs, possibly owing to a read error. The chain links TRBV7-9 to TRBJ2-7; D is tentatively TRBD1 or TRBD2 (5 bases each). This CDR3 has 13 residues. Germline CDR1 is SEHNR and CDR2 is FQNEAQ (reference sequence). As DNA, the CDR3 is TGTGCTAGCAGCCCCGGGGCGGATTACGAGCAGTACTTC. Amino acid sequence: CASSPGADYEQYF.

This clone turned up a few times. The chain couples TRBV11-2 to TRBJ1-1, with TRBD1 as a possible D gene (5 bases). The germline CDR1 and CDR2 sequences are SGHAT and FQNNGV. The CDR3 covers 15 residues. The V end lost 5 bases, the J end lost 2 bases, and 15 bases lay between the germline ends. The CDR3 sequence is CASSQGTGQNTEAFF. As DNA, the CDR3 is TGTGCCAGCAGCCAAGGGACGGGTCAAAACACTGAAGCTTTCTTT. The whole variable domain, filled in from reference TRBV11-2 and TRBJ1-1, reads EAGVAQSPRYKIIEKRQSVAFWCNPISGHATLYWYQQILGQGPKLLIQFQNNGVVDDSQLPKDRFSAERLKGVDSTLKIQPAKLEDSAVYLCASSQGTGQNTEAFFGQGTRLTVV.

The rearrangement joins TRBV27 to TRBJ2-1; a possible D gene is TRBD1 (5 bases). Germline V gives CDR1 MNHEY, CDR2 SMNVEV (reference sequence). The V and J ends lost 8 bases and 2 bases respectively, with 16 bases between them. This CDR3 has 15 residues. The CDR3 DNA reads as TGTGCCAGCCAAATCCCAGGGTCCCCCTACAATGAGCAGTTCTTC. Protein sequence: CASQIPGSPYNEQFF.

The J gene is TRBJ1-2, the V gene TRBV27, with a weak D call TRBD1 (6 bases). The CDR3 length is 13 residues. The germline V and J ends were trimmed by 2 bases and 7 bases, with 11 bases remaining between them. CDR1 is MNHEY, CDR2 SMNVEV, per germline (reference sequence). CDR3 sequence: CASSLPTGFGYTF. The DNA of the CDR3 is TGTGCCAGCAGTTTACCCACAGGGTTTGGCTACACCTTC.

The CDR3 loop reads CASSLLTANEQYF. The CDR3, as DNA: TGTGCCAGCAGCTTATTGACAGCAAACGAGCAGTACTTC. This chain uses TRBV7-9 with TRBJ2-7, with TRBD1 as a possible D gene (5 bases). The length of the CDR3 is 13 residues. The V end was cut by 2 bases, the J end by 5 bases, with 10 bases between. The germline gives CDR1 SEHNR, CDR2 FQNEAQ (reference sequence).

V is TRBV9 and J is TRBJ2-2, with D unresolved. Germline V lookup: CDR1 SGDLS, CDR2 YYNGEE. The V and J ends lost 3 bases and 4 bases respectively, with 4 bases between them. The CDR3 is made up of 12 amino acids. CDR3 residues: CASSAGTGELFF. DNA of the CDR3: TGTGCCAGCAGCGCTGGCACCGGGGAGCTGTTTTTT.

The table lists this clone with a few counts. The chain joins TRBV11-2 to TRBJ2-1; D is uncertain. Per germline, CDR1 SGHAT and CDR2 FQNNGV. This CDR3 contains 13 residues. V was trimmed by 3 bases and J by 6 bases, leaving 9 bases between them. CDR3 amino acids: CASSFELANEQFF. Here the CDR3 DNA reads TGTGCCAGCAGCTTTGAATTAGCCAATGAGCAGTTCTTC.

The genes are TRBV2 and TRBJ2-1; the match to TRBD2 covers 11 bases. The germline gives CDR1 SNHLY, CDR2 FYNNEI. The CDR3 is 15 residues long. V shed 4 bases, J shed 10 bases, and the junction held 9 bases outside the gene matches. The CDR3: CASSALAGATGEQFF. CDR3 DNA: TGTGCCAGCAGTGCACTAGCGGGGGCTACGGGAGAGCAGTTCTTC.

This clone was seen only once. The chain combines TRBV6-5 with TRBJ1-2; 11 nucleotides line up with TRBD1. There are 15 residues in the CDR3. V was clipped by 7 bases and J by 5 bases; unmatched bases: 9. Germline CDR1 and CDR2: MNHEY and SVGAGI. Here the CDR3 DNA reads TGTGCCAGCACCCGAGGGGGACAGGGGGTTTATGGCTACACCTTC. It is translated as CASTRGGQGVYGYTF.

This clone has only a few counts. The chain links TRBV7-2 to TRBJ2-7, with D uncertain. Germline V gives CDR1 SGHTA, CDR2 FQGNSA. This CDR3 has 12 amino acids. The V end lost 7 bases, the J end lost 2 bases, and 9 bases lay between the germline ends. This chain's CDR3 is CASMGLTYEQYF. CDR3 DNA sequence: TGTGCCAGCATGGGCTTAACCTACGAGCAGTACTTC.

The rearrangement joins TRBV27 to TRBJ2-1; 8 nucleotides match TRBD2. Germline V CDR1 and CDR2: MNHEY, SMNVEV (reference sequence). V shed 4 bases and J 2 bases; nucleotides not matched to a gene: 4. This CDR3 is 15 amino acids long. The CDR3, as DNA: TGTGCCAGCAGTTGGGAGCGGGAGACCTACAATGAGCAGTTCTTC. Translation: CASSWERETYNEQFF.

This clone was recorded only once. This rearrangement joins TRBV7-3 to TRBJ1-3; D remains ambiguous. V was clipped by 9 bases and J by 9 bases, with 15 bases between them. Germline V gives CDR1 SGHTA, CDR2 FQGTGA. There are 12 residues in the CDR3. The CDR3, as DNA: TGTGCCAGGAGACCCTTCCGCTGCACCATATATTTT. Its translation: CARRPFRCTIYF. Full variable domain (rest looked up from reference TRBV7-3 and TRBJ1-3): GAGVSQTPSNKVTEKGKYVELRCDPISGHTALYWYRQSLGQGPEFLIYFQGTGAADDSGLPNDRFFAVRPEGSVSTLKIQRTERGDSAVYLCARRPFRCTIYFGEGSWLTVV.

CDR3 in amino acids: CASSARRGLVADEQFF. The CDR3 nucleotides read TGTGCCAGCAGCGCCAGAAGGGGACTAGTGGCCGATGAGCAGTTCTTC. The chain employs TRBV9 and TRBJ2-1; TRBD2 agrees at 8 bases. Trimming removed 3 bases from V and 8 bases from J; junction bases left unmatched: 13. This CDR3 region has 16 residues. CDR1 is SGDLS, CDR2 YYNGEE, per germline.

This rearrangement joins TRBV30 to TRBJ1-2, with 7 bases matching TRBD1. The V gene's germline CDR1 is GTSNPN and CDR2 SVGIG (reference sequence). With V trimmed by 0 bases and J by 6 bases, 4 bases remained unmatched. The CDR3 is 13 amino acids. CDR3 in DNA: TGTGCCTGGAGTGTACAGGGGCGAAATGGCTACACCTTC. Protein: CAWSVQGRNGYTF.

The CDR3 DNA is TGTGCCAGCAGCGCAAGACCTGAAGCTTTCTTT. Translated: CASSARPEAFF. The chain combines TRBV13 with TRBJ1-1; no firm D call. The CDR3 consists of 11 residues. With 5 bases removed from V and 6 bases from J, the gap between germline ends came to 7 bases. Germline V gives CDR1 PRHDT, CDR2 FYEKMQ (reference sequence).

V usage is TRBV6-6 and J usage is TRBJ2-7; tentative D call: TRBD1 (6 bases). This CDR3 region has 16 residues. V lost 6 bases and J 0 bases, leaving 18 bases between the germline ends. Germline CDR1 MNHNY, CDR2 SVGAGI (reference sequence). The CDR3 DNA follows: TGTGCCAGCAGGGATTCTGACAGGAGCCTCTCCTACGAGCAGTACTTC. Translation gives CASRDSDRSLSYEQYF.

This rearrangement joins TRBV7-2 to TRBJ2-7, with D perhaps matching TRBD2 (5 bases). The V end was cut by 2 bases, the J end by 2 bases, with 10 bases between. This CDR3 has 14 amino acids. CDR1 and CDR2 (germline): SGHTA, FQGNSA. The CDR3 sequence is CASSLSGRPYEQYF. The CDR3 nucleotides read TGTGCCAGCAGCTTAAGCGGCAGGCCCTACGAGCAGTACTTC.

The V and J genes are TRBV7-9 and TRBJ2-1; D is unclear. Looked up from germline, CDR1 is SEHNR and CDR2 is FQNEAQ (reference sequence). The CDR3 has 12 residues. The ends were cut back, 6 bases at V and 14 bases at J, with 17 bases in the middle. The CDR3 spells CASSPSPFGKFF. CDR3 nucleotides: TGTGCCAGCAGTCCCAGTCCTTTTGGGAAGTTCTTC.

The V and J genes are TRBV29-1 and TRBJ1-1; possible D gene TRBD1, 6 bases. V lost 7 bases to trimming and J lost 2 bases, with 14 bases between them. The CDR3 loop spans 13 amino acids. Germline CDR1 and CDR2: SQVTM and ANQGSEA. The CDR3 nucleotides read TGCAGCGCAGGAGGAGGGGGAAACACTGAAGCTTTCTTT. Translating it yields CSAGGGGNTEAFF.

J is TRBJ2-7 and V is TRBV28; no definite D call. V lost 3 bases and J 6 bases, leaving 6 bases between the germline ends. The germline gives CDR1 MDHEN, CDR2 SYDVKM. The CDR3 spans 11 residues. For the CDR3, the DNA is TGTGCCAGCAGTTTTCTATCCGAGCAGTACTTC. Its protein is CASSFLSEQYF.

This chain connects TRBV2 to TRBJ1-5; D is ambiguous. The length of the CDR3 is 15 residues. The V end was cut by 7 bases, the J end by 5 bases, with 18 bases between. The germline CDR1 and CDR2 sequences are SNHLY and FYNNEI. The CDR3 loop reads CASTEGPWKDQPQHF. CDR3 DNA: TGTGCCAGCACCGAAGGTCCTTGGAAGGATCAGCCCCAGCATTTT.

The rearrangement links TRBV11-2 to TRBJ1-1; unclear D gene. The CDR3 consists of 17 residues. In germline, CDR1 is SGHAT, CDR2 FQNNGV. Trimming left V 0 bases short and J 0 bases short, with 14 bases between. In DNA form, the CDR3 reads TGTGCCAGCAGCTTAGATTTATGGACTGTCATGAACACTGAAGCTTTCTTT. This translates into CASSLDLWTVMNTEAFF.

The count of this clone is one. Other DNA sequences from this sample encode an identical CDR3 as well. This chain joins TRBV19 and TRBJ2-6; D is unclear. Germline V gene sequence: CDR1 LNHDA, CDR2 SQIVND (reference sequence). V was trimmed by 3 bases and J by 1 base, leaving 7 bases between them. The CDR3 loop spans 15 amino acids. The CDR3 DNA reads TGTGCCAGTAGTATTTCAGGATCTGGGGCCAACGTCCTGACTTTC. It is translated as CASSISGSGANVLTF.

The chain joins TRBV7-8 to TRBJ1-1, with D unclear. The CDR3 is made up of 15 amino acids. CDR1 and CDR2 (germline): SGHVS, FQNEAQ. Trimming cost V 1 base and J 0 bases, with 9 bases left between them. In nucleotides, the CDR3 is TGTGCCAGCAGCTTAGGTCAGCTCATGAACACTGAAGCTTTCTTT. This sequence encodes CASSLGQLMNTEAFF.